The 4 T cell receptor beta chains given below trace back to one sample, sequenced in a study of T cell repertoires in cytomegalovirus infection. TCRdb redid the calling of the reads with MiXCR, one entry per CDR3 protein. Of about 150,000 distinct CDR3 sequences in the sample, 20% to 25% were seen once. Input material: PBMCs. The receptors shown here come from a human donor in good health (CMV status not recorded). Some clones in this sample may be carry-over from other donors' samples.

The genes are TRBV6-6 and TRBJ1-2; the match to TRBD1 covers 10 bases. CDR3 length: 16 residues. V trimming: 11 bases; J trimming: 0 bases; junction bases outside the gene matches: 12. Germline CDR1 reads MNHNY; CDR2 reads SVGAGI (reference sequence). The DNA for the CDR3 is TGTGCCGCAAAGGGGACAGGGGCCACACCTAACTATGGCTACACCTTC. It specifies CAAKGTGATPNYGYTF.

The sample holds a few counts of this clonotype. The chain couples TRBV7-9 to TRBJ1-1, with D maybe TRBD1 (5 bases). Deletions cut 5 bases from V and 11 bases from J, with 12 bases between. Germline V CDR1 and CDR2: SEHNR, FQNEAQ (reference sequence). The CDR3 sequence is 11 residues long. The CDR3, as DNA: TGTGCCAGCAGCCCAATCAGGGAGGCTTTCTTT. Encoded protein: CASSPIREAFF.

In the case of this clonotype: No DNA is shown, since the ends of the CDR3 on it are uncertain; the CDR3 is the one TCRdb lists. This CDR3 reads CASSEGSTLGETQYF. The chain employs TRBV2 and TRBJ2-5. Germline CDR1 SNHLY, CDR2 FYNNEI. The CDR3 has 15 amino acids, counting both end residues.

The chain recombines TRBV12-3 or TRBV12-4 with TRBJ1-5; 9 bases are shared with TRBD1. CDR3 length: 19 amino acids. Trimming took 1 base from V and 6 from J; bases not matched to a gene: 16. The CDR3 loop is CASSLGIWTGEAQGQPQHF. The CDR3 nucleotides are TGTGCCAGCAGTTTAGGGATTTGGACAGGGGAGGCACAAGGTCAGCCCCAGCATTTT.